These T cell receptor beta chains were read from a single sample in a study of prognosis after radiotherapy for stage I lung cancer. TCRdb processed the multiplex PCR reads anew with MiXCR; each CDR3 protein has one entry. The table shows more than 30,000 distinct CDR3 sequences, with around 40% occurring only once. Sequencing used PBMCs, obtained before or after stereotactic body radiation therapy (not recorded which). These TCRs come from a donor aged 50 or older with non-small cell lung cancer. The CDR3 runs from the conserved cysteine through the conserved F or W. The D gene is left open where the match is weak. Part of the rows lack a size; the others show once, few, many or a class for expanded clones.

size	D	J	length	V	DNA	CDR3
few	.	TRBJ1-2	14	TRBV6-1	TGTGCCAGCAGTGAGACGGCAGCCAACTATGGCTACACCTTC	CASSETAANYGYTF
few	.	TRBJ1-2	15	TRBV7-8	TGTGCCAGCAGCTTAGCGAGCAGGGGAGGCTATGGCTACACCTTC	CASSLASRGGYGYTF
.	.	TRBJ1-5	15	TRBV6-9	TGTGCCAGCAGCCGCTCGGGGGCTAGCAATCAGCCCCAGCATTTT	CASSRSGASNQPQHF
.	TRBD2	TRBJ2-7	15	TRBV10-3	TGTGCCATCAGTGTGGCGGGAGTGACCTCCTACGAGCAGTACTTC	CAISVAGVTSYEQYF
.	.	TRBJ2-1	10	TRBV20-1	TGCAGTTCCGGGCACAATGAGCAGTTCTTC	CSSGHNEQFF
medium-sized	.	TRBJ2-3	12	TRBV20-1	TGCAGTGCTACTTTCTGGGCAGATACGCAGTATTTT	CSATFWADTQYF
.	TRBD1	TRBJ1-6	15	TRBV7-8	TGTGCCAGCAGCGGCCGCAGGGGGGCGGATTCACCCCTCCACTTT	CASSGRRGADSPLHF
many	TRBD1	TRBJ1-6	12	TRBV10-3	TGTGCCATCGGGACAGGCGGGTCACCCCTCCACTTT	CAIGTGGSPLHF
.	TRBD2	TRBJ2-3	23	TRBV18	TGTGCCAGCTCACCACCGATTTTTGATAGGTTGGTCCAGCGGGAGGGCCGTGAAGATACGCAGTATTTT	CASSPPIFDRLVQREGREDTQYF
medium-sized	TRBD2	TRBJ2-3	16	TRBV6-4	TGTGCCAGCAGTTTATCTAGCGGGAGCGGCACAGATACGCAGTATTTT	CASSLSSGSGTDTQYF
.	.	TRBJ1-2	12	TRBV28	TGTGCCAGCAGTTCGCCAACAGCTGGCTACACCTTC	CASSSPTAGYTF
.	.	TRBJ2-6	16	TRBV5-1	TGCGCCAGAAGCTTGGCCTTCATCTCTGGGGACAACGTCCTGACTTTC	CARSLAFISGDNVLTF
.	TRBD2	TRBJ2-3	15	TRBV9	TGTGCCAGCATCATTGGGGCTAGCGGGCGAGATACGCAGTATTTT	CASIIGASGRDTQYF
.	.	TRBJ1-4	15	TRBV4-1	TGTGCCAGCAGCGCCAGGGCCGCGACTAATGAAAAACTGTTTTTT	CASSARAATNEKLFF
.	TRBD1	TRBJ1-3	16	TRBV18	TGTGCCAGCTCACCGCAACAGGGGGCTTCTGGAAACACCATATATTTT	CASSPQQGASGNTIYF
.	TRBD1	TRBJ2-3	14	TRBV11-3	TGTGCCAGCAGCTCGACAGGGAACACAGATACGCAGTATTTT	CASSSTGNTDTQYF
.	.	TRBJ2-6	20	TRBV25-1	TGTGCCAGCAGTCAATCTTTATCGGACAGCCTGAGCTCTGGGGCCAACGTCCTGACTTTC	CASSQSLSDSLSSGANVLTF
.	.	TRBJ2-3	17	TRBV9	TGTGCCAGCAGCCAACCTTTAGCGCGATCTAGCACAGATACGCAGTATTTT	CASSQPLARSSTDTQYF
many	.	TRBJ2-7	11	TRBV11-2	TGTGCCAGCAGCTTTACAAACGAGCAGTACTTC	CASSFTNEQYF
many	.	TRBJ2-1	15	TRBV7-9	TGTGCCAGCAGCCCGGACAGTTTATCCTACAATGAGCAGTTCTTC	CASSPDSLSYNEQFF
many	TRBD2	TRBJ2-3	19	TRBV4-1	TGCGCCAGCAGCACGCCGGGACTAGCGGGAGGGAGAAATCGAGATACGCAGTATTTT	CASSTPGLAGGRNRDTQYF
.	.	TRBJ1-2	15	TRBV4-3	TGCGCCAGCAGCCCGAACGCCCAAGGGGCGGGTCGCTACACCTTC	CASSPNAQGAGRYTF
.	TRBD2	TRBJ2-3	18	TRBV5-4	TGTGCCAGCAGCTATCCATCTGCGGGAGATATACTCACAGATACGCAGTATTTT	CASSYPSAGDILTDTQYF
many	.	TRBJ2-3	15	TRBV11-2	TGTGCCAGCAGCTTAGATGGTTCAGATCGTGGCGATTGGTATTTT	CASSLDGSDRGDWYF
many	TRBD2	TRBJ2-1	13	TRBV2	TGTGCCACGAGCGGGAGGCTTTACAATGAGCAGTTCTTC	CATSGRLYNEQFF
.	.	TRBJ1-4	12	TRBV28	TGTGCCAGCAGTCAAAGGCCAGGGGAACTGTTTTTT	CASSQRPGELFF
.	TRBD1	TRBJ2-7	15	TRBV7-8	TGTGCCAGCAGCTTCGACAGGGTCCCTTCCTACGAGCAGTACTTC	CASSFDRVPSYEQYF
many	.	TRBJ2-2	14	TRBV14	TGTGCCAGCAGCCAAGCTAGGGCCTCCGGGGAGCTGTTTTTT	CASSQARASGELFF
.	TRBD2	TRBJ2-1	17	TRBV5-1	TGCGCCAGACGGCGAGGGAGCGGGGGGGCCTTCTACAATGAGCAGTTCTTC	CARRRGSGGAFYNEQFF
.	.	TRBJ2-2	16	TRBV12-3/TRBV12-4	TGTGCCATCAGCCGCCGGGGTCCTCCGAACACCGGGGAGCTGTTTTTT	CAISRRGPPNTGELFF
.	.	TRBJ2-2	13	TRBV18	TGTGCCAGCTCACCAGTACAAACCGGGGAGCTGTTTTTT	CASSPVQTGELFF
.	.	TRBJ2-2	13	TRBV18	TGTTCCAGCTCAGCAGAGAACACCGGGGAGCTGTTTTTT	CSSSAENTGELFF
.	.	TRBJ2-7	15	TRBV6-1	TGTGCCAGCAGTGGTTCTTTCCAGGGGAGCAGCGAGCAGTACTTC	CASSGSFQGSSEQYF
many	.	TRBJ1-4	12	TRBV29-1	TGCAGTGGAGGGGGAGGAAATGAAAAACTGTTTTTT	CSGGGGNEKLFF
.	TRBD1	TRBJ1-1	14	TRBV20-1	TGCAGTGCCCGGGACAGGGTTAAGAACACTGAAGCTTTCTTT	CSARDRVKNTEAFF
.	TRBD1	TRBJ2-1	14	TRBV6-1	TGTGCCAGCAGCAGGCGGGGACAGGGTAATGAGCAGTTCTTC	CASSRRGQGNEQFF
many	.	TRBJ1-1	13	TRBV2	TGTGCCACCCGAAAAGAAGGGAACACTGAAGCTTTCTTT	CATRKEGNTEAFF
.	TRBD2	TRBJ2-1	16	TRBV11-3	TGTGCCAGCAGCTCGGGACTAGCGGGAGGGCCGGATGAGCAGTTCTTC	CASSSGLAGGPDEQFF
many	.	TRBJ1-3	13	TRBV18	TGTGCCAGCTCACCAAACCCCCGAAACACCATATATTTT	CASSPNPRNTIYF
many	TRBD2	TRBJ2-3	15	TRBV19	TGTGCCAGTAGCTACGGGGGGAAACCCACAGATACGCAGTATTTT	CASSYGGKPTDTQYF
medium-sized	TRBD2	TRBJ2-1	12	TRBV6-1	TGTACTAGCGGGAGGACGGACAATGAGCAGTTCTTC	CTSGRTDNEQFF
many	TRBD1	TRBJ2-3	13	TRBV2	TGTGCCAGCAGGGACAGGGGCACAGATACGCAGTATTTT	CASRDRGTDTQYF
.	.	TRBJ2-1	15	TRBV5-1	TGCGCCAGCAGCTTGTGGCGGGTGGGCCGGAATGAGCAGTTCTTC	CASSLWRVGRNEQFF
.	.	TRBJ2-2	13	TRBV6-2/TRBV6-3	TGTGCCAGCAGTTACTCGGGCACCGGGGAGCTGTTTTTT	CASSYSGTGELFF
.	.	TRBJ1-1	15	TRBV6-5	TGTGCCAGCAGTTACCAGAGGGAGATCGGCACTGAAGCTTTCTTT	CASSYQREIGTEAFF
once	.	TRBJ1-2	13	TRBV27	TGTGCCAGCAGTTTTCGGGACCTGCGGGGCTACACCTTC	CASSFRDLRGYTF
many	.	TRBJ2-1	12	TRBV7-8	TGTGCCAGCAAGGAAATGGGCAATGAGCAGTTCTTC	CASKEMGNEQFF
.	.	TRBJ1-1	14	TRBV20-1	TGCAGTGCAGCGCAGCCACAGGGAAACACTGAAGCTTTCTTT	CSAAQPQGNTEAFF
many	.	TRBJ2-3	14	TRBV28	TGTGCCAGTAGCCCGGGCCATCGCACAGATACGCAGTATTTT	CASSPGHRTDTQYF
medium-sized	.	TRBJ2-2	13	TRBV5-1	TGCGCCAGCAGACGCGGGGCGACCGGGGAGCTGTTTTTT	CASRRGATGELFF
.	.	TRBJ2-5	11	TRBV20-1	TGCAGTCCGTTTTTGTCGGAGACCCAGTACTTC	CSPFLSETQYF
many	.	TRBJ1-5	13	TRBV28	TGTGCCGCTCGTGAAGTTAGCAATCAGCCCCAGCATTTT	CAAREVSNQPQHF
once	.	TRBJ1-1	15	TRBV5-5	TGTGCCAGCAGCCTGGATGTGGGGGCTCACACTGGAGCTTTCTTT	CASSLDVGAHTGAFF
.	.	TRBJ2-3	12	TRBV13	TGTGCCAGCAGCCTCAATTGGGATACGCAGTATTTT	CASSLNWDTQYF